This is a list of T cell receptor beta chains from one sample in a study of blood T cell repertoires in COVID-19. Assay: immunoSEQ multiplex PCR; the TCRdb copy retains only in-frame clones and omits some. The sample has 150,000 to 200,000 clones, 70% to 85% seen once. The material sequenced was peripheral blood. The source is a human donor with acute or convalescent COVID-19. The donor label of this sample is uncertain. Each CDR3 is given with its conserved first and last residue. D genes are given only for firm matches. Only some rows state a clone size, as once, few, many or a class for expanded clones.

CASSGTGTDNEKLFF,TGTGCCAGCAGTGGGACCGGGACAGATAATGAAAAACTGTTTTTT,15,TRBV27,TRBJ1-4,TRBD1,-
CSAGTSGAHNEQFF,TGCAGCGCTGGGACTAGCGGTGCCCACAATGAGCAGTTCTTC,14,TRBV29-1,TRBJ2-1,TRBD2,-
CASTLKDREDQPQHF,TGTGCCAGCACCCTCAAGGACAGGGAGGATCAGCCCCAGCATTTT,15,TRBV6-5,TRBJ1-5,TRBD1,-
CASSEATGVRAFF,TGTGCCAGCAGTGAGGCGACAGGGGTCAGAGCTTTCTTT,13,TRBV6-1,TRBJ1-1,TRBD1,-
CASSRAGGSDEQFF,TGTGCCAGCAGTCGAGCCGGGGGGTCAGATGAGCAGTTCTTC,14,TRBV27,TRBJ2-1,TRBD2,-
CASSVTGLTEAFF,TGCGCCAGCAGCGTGACAGGGCTCACTGAAGCTTTCTTT,13,TRBV5-1,TRBJ1-1,TRBD1,-
CATSDSRTGYTGELFF,TGTGCCACCAGTGACTCGAGGACAGGGTACACCGGGGAGCTGTTTTTT,16,TRBV24-1,TRBJ2-2,TRBD1,-
CASSSRTGQETQYF,TGTGCCAGCAGTTCCCGGACTGGCCAAGAGACCCAGTACTTC,14,TRBV7-9,TRBJ2-5,-,-
CASSLGAGEFDGYTF,TGTGCCAGCAGCTTAGGGGCAGGGGAATTCGATGGCTACACCTTC,15,TRBV7-9,TRBJ1-2,-,-
CASSGGGSDTQYF,TGTGCCAGCTCAGGCGGGGGATCAGATACGCAGTATTTT,13,TRBV18,TRBJ2-3,TRBD2,-
CASSPAHYSNQPQHF,TGTGCCAGCAGCCCAGCTCACTATTCCAATCAGCCCCAGCATTTT,15,TRBV7-9,TRBJ1-5,-,-
CASSITGRGRRNEQFF,TGTGCCAGTAGTATAACCGGGAGGGGTCGCCGTAATGAGCAGTTCTTC,16,TRBV19,TRBJ2-1,TRBD2,-
CASSFNYDRAEATNEKLFF,TGTGCCAGCAGTTTCAATTATGACAGGGCGGAGGCAACTAATGAAAAACTGTTTTTT,19,TRBV27,TRBJ1-4,TRBD1,-
CASKSGAGGSYNEQFF,TGTGCCAGCAAATCTGGCGCGGGAGGGTCCTACAATGAGCAGTTCTTC,16,TRBV28,TRBJ2-1,TRBD2,-
CASSSLYNEQFF,TGTGCCAGCAGTTCACTATACAATGAGCAGTTCTTC,12,TRBV27,TRBJ2-1,-,-
CASSLGQPGANVLTF,TGTGCCAGCAGCTTAGGACAGCCTGGGGCCAACGTCCTGACTTTC,15,TRBV7-2,TRBJ2-6,-,once
CATSSGGSSYEQYF,TGTGCCACCAGCAGCGGGGGAAGCTCCTACGAGCAGTACTTC,14,TRBV24-1,TRBJ2-7,TRBD2,-
CASSRWTVNTGELFF,TGTGCCAGCAGCCGGTGGACAGTGAACACCGGGGAGCTGTTTTTT,15,TRBV6-5,TRBJ2-2,-,once
CASSEDRGHNSPLHF,TGTGCCAGCAGTGAGGACAGGGGGCATAATTCACCCCTCCACTTT,15,TRBV2,TRBJ1-6,TRBD1,-
CASSARLAEMSSTDTQYF,TGTGCCAGCAGCGCCCGACTAGCGGAGATGTCTAGCACAGATACGCAGTATTTT,18,TRBV9,TRBJ2-3,TRBD2,-
CASSQESGEQYF,TGCGCCAGCAGCCAAGAATCCGGTGAGCAGTACTTC,12,TRBV4-3,TRBJ2-7,-,few
CASSWTSGSYNEQFF,TGTGCCAGCAGCTGGACTAGCGGGAGCTACAATGAGCAGTTCTTC,15,TRBV7-9,TRBJ2-1,TRBD2,-